This T cell receptor (beta chain) comes out of a study of T cell repertoires in cytomegalovirus infection. TCRdb used MiXCR to reprocess the reads, holding one entry per CDR3 protein. The data show approximately 340,000 distinct CDR3 sequences, with 25% to 30% seen just once and around 20% held by the top ten. Concerning this clonotype: Its antigen is currently unknown.

The sample here was cultured PBMCs, taken from culture after CMV antigen stimulation. The TCR sequence derives from a human donor in good health (CMV status not recorded). Some clones in this sample may be carry-over from other donors' samples.

The CDR3: CATLGREINEQFF. The CDR3 DNA reads as TGTGCCACCTTGGGGCGGGAGATCAATGAGCAGTTCTTC. V and J are TRBV12-3 or TRBV12-4 and TRBJ2-1; 7 bases fit TRBD2. J gave up 6 bases and V 10 bases, and 9 bases lay outside the gene matches. This CDR3 has 13 amino acids.